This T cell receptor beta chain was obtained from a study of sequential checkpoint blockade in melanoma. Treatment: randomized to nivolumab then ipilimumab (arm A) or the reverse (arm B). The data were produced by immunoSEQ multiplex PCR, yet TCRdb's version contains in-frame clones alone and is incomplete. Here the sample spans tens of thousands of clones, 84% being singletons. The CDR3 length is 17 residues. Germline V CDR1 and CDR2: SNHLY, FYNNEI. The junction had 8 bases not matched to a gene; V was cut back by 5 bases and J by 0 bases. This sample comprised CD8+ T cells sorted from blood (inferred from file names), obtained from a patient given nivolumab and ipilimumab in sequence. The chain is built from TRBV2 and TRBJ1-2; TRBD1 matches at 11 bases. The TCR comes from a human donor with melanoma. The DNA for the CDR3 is TGTGCCAGCAGTTTCGGACAGGGGGCGGTAGCTAACTATGGCTACACCTTC. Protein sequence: CASSFGQGAVANYGYTF.